The clone carrying this T cell receptor (beta chain) came up a few times. Its antigen is undetermined. This record belongs to a study of CD8 T cells in ankylosing spondylitis. General study points: Disease-linked clones had a CD8+ phenotype and relatively low frequency in peripheral blood. Ankylosing spondylitis blood seemed to carry a telltale TCR beta motif made of eight or nine highly homologous variants. Disease-associated clones were reportedly significantly overrepresented in matched ankylosing spondylitis synovial fluid. Prior literature has documented some motif variants in synovial fluid and blood from reactive arthritis.

The germline gives CDR1 SQVTM, CDR2 ANQGSEA. Trimming cost V 7 bases and J 9 bases, with 18 bases left between them. This CDR3 is 12 amino acids long. Libraries for TCR beta were made by quantitative 5'-RACE with molecular barcodes. TCRdb ran MiXCR on the 5' RACE reads and lists one entry per CDR3 protein. This table has roughly 300,000 distinct CDR3 sequences, 8% appearing once. The sequenced material came from blood, either unsorted or a sorted T cell fraction (not recorded which). This sequence joins TRBV29-1 and TRBJ1-2; D is possibly TRBD1 (6 bases). The clonotype was recovered from a male donor with ankylosing spondylitis. The CDR3 DNA is TGCAGCGCTGGGCAGGGGTCGATGCGCTACACCTTC. It codes for CSAGQGSMRYTF.